This section outlines one T cell receptor (beta chain) sequence together with its context. Its target is unknown. This sample is drawn from a study of blood T cells in healthy people across ages. Study findings and constraints: Naive T cell percentage showed a strong correlation with the diversity of TCR beta.

Combining a sample-barcoded 5' primer with a J-beta primer mix, a second PCR ran for about 6 to 12 cycles. TCRdb processed the 5' RACE reads anew with MiXCR; each CDR3 protein has one entry. The sample consists of about 680,000 distinct CDR3 sequences, roughly 49% of them appearing once. This CDR3 region has 14 residues. Trimming cost V 0 bases and J 0 bases, with 3 bases left between them. Per germline, CDR1 MNHEY and CDR2 SVGAGI. The sample taken for sequencing was blood. The genes are TRBV6-5 and TRBJ1-3; D unclear. This sequence originates from a woman aged 60-70 years in good health. CDR3 in amino acids: CASSYSPSGNTIYF. In DNA, the CDR3 is TGTGCCAGCAGTTACTCGCCCTCTGGAAACACCATATATTTT.